This note documents a single T cell receptor (beta chain) sequence. Its antigen remains unknown. The sample comes from a study of response to subunit inactivated influenza vaccine. V lost 4 bases, J lost 4 bases, and 13 bases lay in between. This CDR3 is 14 amino acids long. The germline V gene has CDR1 SGDLS and CDR2 YYNGEE. TCRdb recomputed calls from the RT-PCR reads with MiXCR, one row per CDR3 protein. This table holds about 480,000 distinct CDR3 sequences, about 25% found once. General study findings and limits: Authors proposed each seasonal influenza vaccination draws in few new T cells.

This rearrangement joins TRBV9 to TRBJ2-3; D may correspond to TRBD1 or TRBD2 (6 bases each). Sequenced material: CD4+ T cells sorted from PBMCs, taken approximately 5 days after vaccination. The source of this sequence is a man in his fifties or sixties who received an inactivated influenza vaccine. The chain's CDR3 is CASSPPGAADTQYF. The CDR3 nucleotides read TGTGCCAGCAGCCCCCCGGGGGCGGCAGATACGCAGTATTTT. Together with reference TRBV9 and TRBJ2-3, the CDR3 gives the full variable domain: DSGVTQTPKHLITATGQRVTLRCSPRSGDLSVYWYQQSLDQGLQFLIQYYNGEERAKGNILERFSAQQFPDLHSELNLSSLELGDSALYFCASSPPGAADTQYFGPGTRLTVL.